This T cell receptor (beta chain) was profiled in a study of T cell changes during pregnancy in multiple sclerosis. The CDR3 contains 15 residues. V lost 0 bases, J lost 7 bases, and 7 bases stayed unmatched. Germline V gives CDR1 MNHEY, CDR2 SVGAGI. Assay: immunoSEQ multiplex PCR; the TCRdb copy retains only in-frame clones and omits some. The sample consists of 35,000 or so clones, roughly 90% of them appearing once. The origin of this receptor is a female donor in good health, enrolled as a control in a pregnancy study. Source: CD4+ T cells from peripheral blood mononuclear cells, taken after pregnancy. This chain joins TRBV6-5 and TRBJ1-2, with TRBD1 matching over 8 bases. This CDR3 is CASSYSPETGAGYTF. The CDR3 coding sequence is TGTGCCAGCAGTTACTCACCGGAGACAGGGGCTGGCTACACCTTC.